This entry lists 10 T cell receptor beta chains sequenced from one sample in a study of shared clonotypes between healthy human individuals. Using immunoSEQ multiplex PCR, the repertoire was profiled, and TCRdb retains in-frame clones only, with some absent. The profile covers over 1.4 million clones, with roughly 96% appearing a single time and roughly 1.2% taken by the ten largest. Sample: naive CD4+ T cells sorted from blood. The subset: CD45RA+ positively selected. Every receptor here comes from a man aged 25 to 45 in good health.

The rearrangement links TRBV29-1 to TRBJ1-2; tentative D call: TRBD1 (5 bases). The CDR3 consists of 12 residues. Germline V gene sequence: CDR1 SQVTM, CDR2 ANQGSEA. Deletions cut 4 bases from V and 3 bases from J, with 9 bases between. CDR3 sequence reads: CSVGGGDYGYTF. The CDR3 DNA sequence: TGCAGCGTTGGCGGAGGGGACTATGGCTACACCTTC.

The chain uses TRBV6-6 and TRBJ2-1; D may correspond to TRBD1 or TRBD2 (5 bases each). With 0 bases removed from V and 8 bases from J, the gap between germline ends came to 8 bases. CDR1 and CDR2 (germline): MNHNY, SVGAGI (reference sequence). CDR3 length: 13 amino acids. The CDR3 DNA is TGTGCCAGCAGTTACTCGAAGGGACATGAGCAGTTCTTC. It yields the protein CASSYSKGHEQFF.

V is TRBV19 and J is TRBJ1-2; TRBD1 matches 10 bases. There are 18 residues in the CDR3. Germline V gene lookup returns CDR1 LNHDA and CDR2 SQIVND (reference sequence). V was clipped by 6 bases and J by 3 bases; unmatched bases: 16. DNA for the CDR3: TGTGCCAGTAGCCGGAGGGGGGACAGGGGCGCCACACACTATGGCTACACCTTC. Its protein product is CASSRRGDRGATHYGYTF.

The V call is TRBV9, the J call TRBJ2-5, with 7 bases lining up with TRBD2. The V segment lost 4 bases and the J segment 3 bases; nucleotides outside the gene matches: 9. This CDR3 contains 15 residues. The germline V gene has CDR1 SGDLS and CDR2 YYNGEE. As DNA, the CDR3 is TGTGCCAGCAGCTTAGTAGCGGGCCCTAAAGAGACCCAGTACTTC. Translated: CASSLVAGPKETQYF.

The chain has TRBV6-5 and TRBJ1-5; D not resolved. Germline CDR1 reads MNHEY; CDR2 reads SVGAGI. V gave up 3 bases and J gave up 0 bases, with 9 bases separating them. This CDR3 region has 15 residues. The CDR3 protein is CASSYSLDSNQPQHF. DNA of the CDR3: TGTGCCAGCAGTTATAGTCTGGATAGCAATCAGCCCCAGCATTTT.

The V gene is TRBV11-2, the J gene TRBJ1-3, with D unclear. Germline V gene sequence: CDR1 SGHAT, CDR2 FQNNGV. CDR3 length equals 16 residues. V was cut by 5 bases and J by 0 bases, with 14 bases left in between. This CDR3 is CASSLSHPSSGNTIYF. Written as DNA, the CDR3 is TGTGCCAGCAGCCTTAGTCACCCGAGCTCTGGAAACACCATATATTTT. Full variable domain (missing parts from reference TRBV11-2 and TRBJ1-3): EAGVAQSPRYKIIEKRQSVAFWCNPISGHATLYWYQQILGQGPKLLIQFQNNGVVDDSQLPKDRFSAERLKGVDSTLKIQPAKLEDSAVYLCASSLSHPSSGNTIYFGEGSWLTVV.

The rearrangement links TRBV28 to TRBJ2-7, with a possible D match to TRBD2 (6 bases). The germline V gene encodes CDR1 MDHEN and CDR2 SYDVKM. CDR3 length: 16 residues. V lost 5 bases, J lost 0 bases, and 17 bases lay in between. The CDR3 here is CASSPMLPGLSYEQYF. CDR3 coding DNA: TGTGCCAGCAGTCCAATGCTACCGGGACTCTCCTACGAGCAGTACTTC.

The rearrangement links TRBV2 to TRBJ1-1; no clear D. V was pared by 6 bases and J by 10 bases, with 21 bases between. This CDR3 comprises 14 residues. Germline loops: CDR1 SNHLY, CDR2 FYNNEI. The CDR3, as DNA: TGTGCCAGCAGCTTATCTTCCAGGTCGACGGGAGCTTTCTTT. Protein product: CASSLSSRSTGAFF.

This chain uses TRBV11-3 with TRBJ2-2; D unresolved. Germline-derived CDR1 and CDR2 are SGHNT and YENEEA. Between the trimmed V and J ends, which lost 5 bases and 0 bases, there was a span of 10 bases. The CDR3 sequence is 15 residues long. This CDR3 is CASSPHHTNTGELFF. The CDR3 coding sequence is TGTGCCAGCAGCCCCCATCACACGAACACCGGGGAGCTGTTTTTT.

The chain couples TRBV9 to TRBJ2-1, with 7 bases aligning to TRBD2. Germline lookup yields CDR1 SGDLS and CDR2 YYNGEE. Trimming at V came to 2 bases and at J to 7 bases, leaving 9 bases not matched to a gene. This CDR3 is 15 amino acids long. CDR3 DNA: TGTGCCAGCAGCGTCCGCGGGAGTGGGCCAAATGAGCAGTTCTTC. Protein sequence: CASSVRGSGPNEQFF.